This TCR beta chain was found in a study of cytomegalovirus exposure and HLA in healthy donors. Germline values: CDR1 MNHNS, CDR2 SASEGT. V lost 1 base and J lost 5, with 11 bases in between. This CDR3 is built from 14 residues. The assay was immunoSEQ multiplex PCR, and TCRdb's table has in-frame clones only and misses some. Of approximately 190,000 clones in the sample, more than 80% were seen once. Material for sequencing was PBMCs. The receptor was isolated from a man aged 18 to 35 in good health and CMV-seropositive. The chain uses TRBV6-1 and TRBJ1-1, with D possibly TRBD1 on 5 matching bases. The CDR3: CASSEGRVGTEAFF. The CDR3 nucleotides are TGTGCCAGCAGTGAAGGCAGGGTGGGGACTGAAGCTTTCTTT.